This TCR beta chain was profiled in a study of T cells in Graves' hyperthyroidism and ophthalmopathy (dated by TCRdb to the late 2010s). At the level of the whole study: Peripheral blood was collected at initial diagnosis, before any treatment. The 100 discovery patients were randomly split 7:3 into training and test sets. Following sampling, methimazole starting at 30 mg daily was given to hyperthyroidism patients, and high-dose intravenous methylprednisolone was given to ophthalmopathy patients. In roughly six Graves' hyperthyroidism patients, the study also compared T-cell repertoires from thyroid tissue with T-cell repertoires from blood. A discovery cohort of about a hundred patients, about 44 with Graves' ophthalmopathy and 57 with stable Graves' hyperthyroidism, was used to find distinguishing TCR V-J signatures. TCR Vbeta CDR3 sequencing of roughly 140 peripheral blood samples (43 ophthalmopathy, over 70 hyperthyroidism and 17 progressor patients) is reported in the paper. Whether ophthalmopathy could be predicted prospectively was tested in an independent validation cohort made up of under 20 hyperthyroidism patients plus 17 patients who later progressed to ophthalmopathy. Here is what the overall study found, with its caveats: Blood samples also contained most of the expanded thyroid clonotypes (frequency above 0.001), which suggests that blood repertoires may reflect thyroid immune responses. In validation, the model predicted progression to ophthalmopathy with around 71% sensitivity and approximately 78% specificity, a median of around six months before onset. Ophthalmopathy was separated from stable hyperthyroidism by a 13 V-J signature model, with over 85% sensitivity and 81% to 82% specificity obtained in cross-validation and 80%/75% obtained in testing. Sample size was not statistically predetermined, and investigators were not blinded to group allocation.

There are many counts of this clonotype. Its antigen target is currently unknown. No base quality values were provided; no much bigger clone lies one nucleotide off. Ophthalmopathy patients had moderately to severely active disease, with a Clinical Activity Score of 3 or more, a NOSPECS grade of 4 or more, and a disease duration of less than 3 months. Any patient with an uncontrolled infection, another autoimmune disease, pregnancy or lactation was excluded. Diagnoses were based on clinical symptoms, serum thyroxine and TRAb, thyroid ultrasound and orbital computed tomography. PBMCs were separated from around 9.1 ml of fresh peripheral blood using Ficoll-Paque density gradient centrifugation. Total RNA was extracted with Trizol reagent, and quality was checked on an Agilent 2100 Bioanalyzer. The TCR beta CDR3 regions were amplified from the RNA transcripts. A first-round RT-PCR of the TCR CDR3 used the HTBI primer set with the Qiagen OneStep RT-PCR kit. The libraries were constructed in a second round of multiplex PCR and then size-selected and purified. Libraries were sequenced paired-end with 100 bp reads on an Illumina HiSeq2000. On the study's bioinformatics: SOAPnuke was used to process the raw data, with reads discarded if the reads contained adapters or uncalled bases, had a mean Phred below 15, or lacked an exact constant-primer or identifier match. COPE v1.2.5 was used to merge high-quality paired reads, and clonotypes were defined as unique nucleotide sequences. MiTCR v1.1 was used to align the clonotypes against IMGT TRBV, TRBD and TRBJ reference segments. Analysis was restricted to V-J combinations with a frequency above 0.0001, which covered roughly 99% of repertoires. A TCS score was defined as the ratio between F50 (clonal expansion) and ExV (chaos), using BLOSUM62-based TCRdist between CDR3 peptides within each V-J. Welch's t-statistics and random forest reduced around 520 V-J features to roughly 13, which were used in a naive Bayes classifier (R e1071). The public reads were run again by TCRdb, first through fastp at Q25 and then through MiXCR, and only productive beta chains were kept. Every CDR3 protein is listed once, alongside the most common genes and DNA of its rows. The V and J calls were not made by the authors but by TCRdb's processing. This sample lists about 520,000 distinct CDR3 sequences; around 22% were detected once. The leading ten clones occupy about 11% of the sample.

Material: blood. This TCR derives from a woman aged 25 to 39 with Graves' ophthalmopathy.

The nucleotides read TGCAGTGCTCCCCCTAGCGGACCTCAAGAGACCCAGTACTTC. It specifies CSAPPSGPQETQYF. The sequence is built from TRBV20-1 and TRBJ2-5; 7 central bases correspond to TRBD2. The CDR3, from cysteine to phenylalanine, totals 14 residues. CDR3 DNA only is kept here, 42 bases in frame from base 1. As encoded in the germline V gene (reference sequence), CDR1 is DFQATT while CDR2 is SNEGSKA. From V the trimming removes 5 bases and from J it removes 2 bases, while the gene matches leave 8 bases of the junction unaccounted for.